The T cell receptor beta chain under discussion was sequenced for a study of Tregs in tolerant kidney transplant recipients. This CDR3 comprises 14 residues. V was cut by 0 bases and J by 6 bases, with 14 bases left in between. Germline CDR1 GTSNPN, CDR2 SVGIG (reference sequence). Unstimulated Tregs (CD4+CD25+CD127-) and CD4+CD25- non-Tregs were sorted from PBMCs. Profiled with immunoSEQ multiplex PCR; TCRdb holds only in-frame clones, not every one. The table has about 18,000 clones, roughly 80% seen once; the top ten hold over 2%. Source material: Tregs from blood. The TCR sequence derives from a human donor in good health. J is TRBJ2-5 and V is TRBV30, with D possibly matching TRBD1 (6 bases). CDR3 sequence: CAWSVRKGGKTQYF. The CDR3 region has the DNA TGTGCCTGGAGTGTACGTAAAGGGGGAAAGACCCAGTACTTC.